This T cell receptor (beta chain) was captured in a study of shared clonotypes between healthy human individuals. Per sorted-subset replicate PCR, input was approximately 180 ng DNA, representing about 32,000 T cell genomes. Profiling relied on immunoSEQ multiplex PCR, and the TCRdb table lists in-frame clones only, not all of them. The table shows millions of clones, with roughly 95% occurring only once. Study-level findings and limits: Some naive CD4 clonotypes, about 5.5%, turned up in common across several donors.

Naive CD8 isolation took CD45RO-negative cells positively selected for CCR7 and excluded terminally differentiated effector memory CD45RA+ cells. CDR1 and CDR2 from the germline V gene are SGHDT and YYEEEE. The J segment lost 2 bases and the V segment lost 3 bases, leaving 3 bases of the junction unmatched. CDR3 length: 14 residues. A single count supports this clone. The antigen is not known. The V gene is TRBV5-6, the J gene TRBJ2-3, with 7 bases that match TRBD1. This receptor was taken from a man younger than 35 in good health. Sequenced input: naive CD8+ T cells sorted from blood. The CDR3 DNA reads as TGTGCCAGCAGCTGGGGGACAGTCACAGATACGCAGTATTTT. Translated, it gives CASSWGTVTDTQYF.